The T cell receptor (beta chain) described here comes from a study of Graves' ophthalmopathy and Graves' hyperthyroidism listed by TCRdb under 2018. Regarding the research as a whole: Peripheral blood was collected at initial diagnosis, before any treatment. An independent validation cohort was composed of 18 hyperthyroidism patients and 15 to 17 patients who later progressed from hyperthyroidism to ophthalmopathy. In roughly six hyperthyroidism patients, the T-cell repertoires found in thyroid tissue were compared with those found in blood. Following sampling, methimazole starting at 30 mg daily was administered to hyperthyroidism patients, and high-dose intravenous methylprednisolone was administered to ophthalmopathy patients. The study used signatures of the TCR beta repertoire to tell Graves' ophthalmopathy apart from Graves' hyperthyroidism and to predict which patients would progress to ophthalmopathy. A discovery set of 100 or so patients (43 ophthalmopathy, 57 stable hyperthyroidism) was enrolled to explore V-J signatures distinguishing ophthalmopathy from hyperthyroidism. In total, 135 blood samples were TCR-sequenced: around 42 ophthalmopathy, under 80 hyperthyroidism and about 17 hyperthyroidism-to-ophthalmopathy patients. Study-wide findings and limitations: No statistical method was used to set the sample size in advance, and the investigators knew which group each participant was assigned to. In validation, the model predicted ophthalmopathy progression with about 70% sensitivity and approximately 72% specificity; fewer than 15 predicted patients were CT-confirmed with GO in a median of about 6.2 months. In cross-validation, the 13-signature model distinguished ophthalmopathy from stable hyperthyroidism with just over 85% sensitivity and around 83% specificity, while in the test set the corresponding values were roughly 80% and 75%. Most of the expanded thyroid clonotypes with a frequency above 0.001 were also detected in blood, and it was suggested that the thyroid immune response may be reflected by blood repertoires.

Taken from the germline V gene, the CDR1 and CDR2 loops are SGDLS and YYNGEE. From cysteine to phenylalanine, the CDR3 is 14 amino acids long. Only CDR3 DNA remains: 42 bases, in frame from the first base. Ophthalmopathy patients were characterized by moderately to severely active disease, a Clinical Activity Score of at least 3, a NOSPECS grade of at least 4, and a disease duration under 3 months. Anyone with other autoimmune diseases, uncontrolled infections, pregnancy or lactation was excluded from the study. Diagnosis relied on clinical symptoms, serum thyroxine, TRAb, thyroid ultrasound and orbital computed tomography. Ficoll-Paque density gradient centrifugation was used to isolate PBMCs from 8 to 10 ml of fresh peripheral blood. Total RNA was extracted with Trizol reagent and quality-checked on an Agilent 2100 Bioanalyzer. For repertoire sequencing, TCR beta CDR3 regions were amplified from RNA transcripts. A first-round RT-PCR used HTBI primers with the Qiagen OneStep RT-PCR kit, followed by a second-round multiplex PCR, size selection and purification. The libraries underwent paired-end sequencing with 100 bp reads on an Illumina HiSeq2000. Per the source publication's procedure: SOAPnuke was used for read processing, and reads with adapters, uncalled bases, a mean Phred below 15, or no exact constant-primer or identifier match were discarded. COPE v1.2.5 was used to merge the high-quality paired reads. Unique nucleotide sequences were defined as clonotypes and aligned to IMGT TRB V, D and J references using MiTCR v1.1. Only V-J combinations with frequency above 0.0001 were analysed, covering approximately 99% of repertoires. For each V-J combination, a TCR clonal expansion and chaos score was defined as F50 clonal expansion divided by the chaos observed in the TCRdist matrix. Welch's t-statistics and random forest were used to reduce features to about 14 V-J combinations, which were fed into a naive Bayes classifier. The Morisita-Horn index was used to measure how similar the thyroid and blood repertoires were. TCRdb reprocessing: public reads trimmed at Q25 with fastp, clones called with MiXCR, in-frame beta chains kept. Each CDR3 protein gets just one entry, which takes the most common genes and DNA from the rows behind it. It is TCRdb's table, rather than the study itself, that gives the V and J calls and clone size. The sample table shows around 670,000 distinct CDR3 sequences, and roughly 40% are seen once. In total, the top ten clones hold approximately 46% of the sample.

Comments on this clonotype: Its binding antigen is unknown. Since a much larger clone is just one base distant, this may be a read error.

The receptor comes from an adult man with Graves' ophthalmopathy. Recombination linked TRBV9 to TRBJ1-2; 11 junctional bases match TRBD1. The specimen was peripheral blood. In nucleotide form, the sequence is TGTGCCGGCAGCGGGACAGGGGGTGGCTATGGCTACACCTTC. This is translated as CAGSGTGGGYGYTF.